This entry lists 32 T cell receptor beta chains sequenced from one sample in a study of response to subunit inactivated influenza vaccine. TCRdb used MiXCR to reprocess the RT-PCR reads, holding one entry per CDR3 protein. Here the sample spans more than 550,000 distinct CDR3 sequences, about 10% being singletons. These records were also assigned to another study, of T cells expressing NK-cell markers. From that study: The TCR beta cDNA came from 5'RACE template switching with UMIs.

The material sequenced was PBMCs from blood, taken on the day of vaccination. Receptors were obtained from a man in his fifties who received an inactivated influenza vaccine.

This chain uses TRBV29-1 with TRBJ1-1; TRBD1 matches at 7 bases. The CDR3 extends over 14 amino acids. Germline V lookup: CDR1 SQVTM, CDR2 ANQGSEA. The ends lost 5 bases at V and 0 bases at J; junction bases unmatched: 6. The CDR3 nucleotides read TGCAGCGTTTGGCAGGGGGGTATGAACACTGAAGCTTTCTTT. It yields the protein CSVWQGGMNTEAFF.

Ten or more counts support this clonotype. The chain links TRBV20-1 to TRBJ1-4, with 7 nucleotides matching TRBD1. The CDR3 runs 12 residues. In germline, CDR1 is DFQATT, CDR2 SNEGSKA (reference sequence). V shed 0 bases and J 8 bases; nucleotides not matched to a gene: 0. The chain's CDR3 is CSARDRGEKLFF. In DNA form, the CDR3 reads TGCAGTGCTAGAGACAGGGGGGAAAAACTGTTTTTT.

The chain recombines TRBV7-9 with TRBJ2-3, with TRBD2 matching over 10 bases. With V trimmed by 7 bases and J by 3 bases, 7 bases remained unmatched. This CDR3 is built from 15 residues. CDR1 SEHNR and CDR2 FQNEAQ come from the germline V gene (reference sequence). CDR3 protein: CASTQAGGRTDTQYF. As DNA, the CDR3 is TGTGCCAGCACCCAAGCGGGAGGGAGGACAGATACGCAGTATTTT. Using reference TRBV7-9 and TRBJ2-3 for the parts outside the CDR3, the full variable domain is DTGVSQNPRHKITKRGQNVTFRCDPISEHNRLYWYRQTLGQGPEFLTYFQNEAQLEKSRLLSDRFSAERPKGSFSTLEIQRTEQGDSAMYLCASTQAGGRTDTQYFGPGTRLTVL.

CDR3 loop: CASSYSIEAFF. Written as DNA, the CDR3 is TGTGCCAGCAGTTACTCGATTGAAGCTTTCTTT. V and J are TRBV6-2 or TRBV6-3 and TRBJ1-1; D gene uncertain. Trimming stripped 0 bases from V and 7 bases from J, with 3 bases between. There are 11 residues in the CDR3. CDR1 is MNHEY, CDR2 SVGEGT, per germline.

This clonotype was recorded many times. This chain connects TRBV20-1 to TRBJ1-6; the D gene is possibly TRBD1 (5 bases). Trimming took off 2 bases at V and 10 bases at J, with 15 bases between the two ends. The CDR3 runs 14 residues. Germline V CDR1 and CDR2: DFQATT, SNEGSKA (reference sequence). In DNA form, the CDR3 reads TGCAGTGCTAGAAGCCAGGGTGGTGGATCACCCCTCCACTTT. Translation gives CSARSQGGGSPLHF.

This clonotype was counted many times. The chain joins TRBV7-2 to TRBJ2-7; D is perhaps TRBD1 or TRBD2 (6 bases each). CDR1 and CDR2 (germline): SGHTA, FQGNSA. V dropped 5 bases and J dropped 3 bases, with 11 bases sitting between them. This CDR3 spans 13 amino acids. The CDR3 bases are TGTGCCAGCAGCAGAGGGGGGAACTACGAGCAGTACTTC. As protein: CASSRGGNYEQYF.

The chain uses TRBV7-2 and TRBJ1-2; 7 nucleotides match TRBD1. The germline V gene has CDR1 SGHTA and CDR2 FQGNSA. J was trimmed by 1 base and V by 3 bases; bases with no gene match: 5. This CDR3 comprises 15 residues. CDR3 residues: CASSFYTGDNYGYTF. The CDR3 DNA sequence: TGTGCCAGCAGCTTTTACACAGGGGATAACTATGGCTACACCTTC.

The CDR3, as DNA: TGTGCCAGCAGCCACCGGGCTAGCGAGGGCAATGAGCAGTTCTTC. Translating it yields CASSHRASEGNEQFF. V is TRBV7-3 and J is TRBJ2-1, with a tentative D call TRBD2 (6 bases). CDR1 and CDR2 from the germline V gene are SGHTA and FQGTGA. CDR3 length: 15 residues. V was cut by 5 bases and J by 6 bases, with 17 bases left in between.

This chain uses TRBV28 with TRBJ2-1; D perhaps matches TRBD2 (5 bases). Germline V lookup: CDR1 MDHEN, CDR2 SYDVKM. This CDR3 is built from 16 residues. V was pared by 5 bases and J by 2 bases, with 16 bases between. For the CDR3, the DNA is TGTGCCAGCAGTCCCCCTAGCTTGATCACCTACAATGAGCAGTTCTTC. Its protein product is CASSPPSLITYNEQFF.

V gene TRBV5-1 combines with J gene TRBJ1-1; D may be TRBD1 (5 bases). Germline CDR1 and CDR2: SGHRS and YFSETQ. Deletions cut 4 bases from V and 2 bases from J, with 15 bases between. The CDR3 sequence is 15 residues long. CDR3: CASSPVTQANTEAFF. As DNA, the CDR3 is TGCGCCAGCAGCCCTGTGACACAGGCAAACACTGAAGCTTTCTTT.

This clonotype was detected only a few times. This chain uses TRBV3-1 with TRBJ2-5; 7 positions match TRBD2. Germline-derived CDR1 and CDR2 are LGHDT and YNNKEL (reference sequence). This CDR3 is built from 17 residues. J was trimmed by 2 bases and V by 2 bases; bases with no gene match: 11. The CDR3 nucleotides are TGTGCCAGCAGCCAAATATTGTCGGGAGGCGAACAAGAGACCCAGTACTTC. This sequence encodes CASSQILSGGEQETQYF.

This clonotype occurred many times. The V call is TRBV5-8, the J call TRBJ2-3; 7 bases fit TRBD2. V lost 3 bases, J lost 2 bases, and 6 bases stayed unmatched. The V gene's germline CDR1 is SGHTS and CDR2 YDEGEE. The CDR3 covers 15 residues. CDR3 in amino acids: CASSWTRRVTDTQYF. DNA for the CDR3: TGTGCCAGCAGCTGGACTAGGAGGGTCACAGATACGCAGTATTTT.

The chain combines TRBV5-6 with TRBJ1-5, with D perhaps TRBD1 (6 bases). V dropped 0 bases and J dropped 3 bases, with 13 bases sitting between them. Per germline, CDR1 SGHDT and CDR2 YYEEEE. The CDR3 is 16 residues long. The CDR3 nucleotides read TGTGCCAGCAGCTTGGCTTGGGGGGCGGACAATCAGCCCCAGCATTTT. Translated: CASSLAWGADNQPQHF.

The table lists this clonotype with many counts. The chain couples TRBV12-3 or TRBV12-4 to TRBJ2-7; possibly TRBD2 for D (5 bases). This CDR3 comprises 14 residues. V dropped 4 bases and J dropped 2 bases, with 12 bases sitting between them. This CDR3 reads CASSYEGTTYEQYF. The CDR3 DNA reads TGTGCCAGCAGTTACGAGGGAACGACCTACGAGCAGTACTTC.

This clonotype was detected only a few times. V gene TRBV12-3 or TRBV12-4 combines with J gene TRBJ2-2, with TRBD2 matching over 7 bases. The CDR3 sequence is 17 residues long. The J segment lost 1 base and the V segment lost 3 bases, leaving 8 bases of the junction unmatched. Here the CDR3 reads CASSLYPSGWNTGELFF. The CDR3 DNA follows: TGTGCCAGCAGTTTGTATCCTAGCGGATGGAACACCGGGGAGCTGTTTTTT.

The gene calls are TRBV5-1 and TRBJ2-5; TRBD1 agrees at 9 bases. Losses at the gene ends were 4 bases for V and 2 bases for J; bases not matched to a gene: 9. CDR1 SGHRS and CDR2 YFSETQ come from the germline V gene. CDR3 length equals 16 residues. The CDR3 reads CASSGGTGRSQETQYF. DNA for the CDR3: TGCGCCAGCAGCGGAGGGACAGGGCGATCACAAGAGACCCAGTACTTC.

CDR3 nucleotide sequence: TGCAGTGCTAGACTAGCGGGAGGATCCCTCTACGAGCAGTACTTC. Residues: CSARLAGGSLYEQYF. This sequence joins TRBV20-1 and TRBJ2-7; 11 nucleotides line up with TRBD2. The CDR3 length is 15 residues. V lost 2 bases to trimming and J lost 3 bases; unmatched junction nucleotides: 6. Germline V gene sequence: CDR1 DFQATT, CDR2 SNEGSKA (reference sequence).

This clonotype was recorded a few times. The chain combines TRBV7-3 with TRBJ2-5; TRBD1 is a possible D gene (5 bases). Looked up from germline, CDR1 is SGHTA and CDR2 is FQGTGA. V lost 0 bases and J lost 4, with 6 bases in between. The CDR3 length is 13 residues. The CDR3 DNA reads as TGTGCCAGCAGCTTAACCCAGGGAGAGACCCAGTACTTC. Its protein is CASSLTQGETQYF.

This clonotype was picked up a small number of times. The chain combines TRBV5-1 with TRBJ2-3, with 8 bases fitting TRBD1. This CDR3 region has 13 residues. CDR1 and CDR2 (germline): SGHRS, YFSETQ. The J segment lost 4 bases and the V segment lost 4 bases, leaving 2 bases of the junction unmatched. CDR3 protein: CASSATGADTQYF. The CDR3 DNA is TGCGCCAGCAGCGCGACAGGGGCAGATACGCAGTATTTT.

This clonotype was observed a handful of times. The chain links TRBV2 to TRBJ2-7, with D possibly matching TRBD1 (6 bases). Trimming left V 2 bases short and J 2 bases short, with 10 bases between. The germline V gene has CDR1 SNHLY and CDR2 FYNNEI. The CDR3 runs 14 residues. DNA for the CDR3: TGTGCCAGCAGTGAAAGGGGGTACGCCTACGAGCAGTACTTC. Translation gives CASSERGYAYEQYF.

This clonotype has a single count. A much larger clone sits a single nucleotide away, making a read error possible. The rearrangement joins TRBV6-2 or TRBV6-3 to TRBJ1-5; TRBD1 matches 7 bases. The CDR3 spans 13 residues. Germline V gene lookup returns CDR1 MNHEY and CDR2 SVGEGT. CDR3 amino acids: CASSTQGDQPHHF. The DNA of the CDR3 is TGTGCCAGCAGTACCCAGGGGGATCAGCCCCATCATTTT.

This clonotype was seen a handful of times. This rearrangement joins TRBV28 to TRBJ2-3; a weak D match, TRBD1 (6 bases). The CDR3 is made up of 16 amino acids. The V end was cut by 2 bases, the J end by 5 bases, with 17 bases between. Per germline, CDR1 MDHEN and CDR2 SYDVKM. The CDR3 protein is CASSLRLAGALDTQYF. DNA for the CDR3: TGTGCCAGCAGTTTAAGGTTGGCAGGGGCTCTAGATACGCAGTATTTT.

This clonotype has more than one count but fewer than ten. This chain uses TRBV3-1 with TRBJ1-1, with 9 positions matching TRBD1. V lost 8 bases, J lost 3 bases, and 4 bases stayed unmatched. This CDR3 comprises 13 residues. Per the germline V gene, CDR1 is LGHDT and CDR2 is YNNKEL (reference sequence). This chain's CDR3 is CASYRQGDTEAFF. In DNA form, the CDR3 reads TGTGCCAGCTATAGACAGGGGGACACTGAAGCTTTCTTT.

The chain links TRBV6-5 to TRBJ2-3; TRBD1 might be the D (5 bases). V lost 3 bases and J lost 0, with 10 bases in between. CDR1 and CDR2 from the germline V gene are MNHEY and SVGAGI. This CDR3 spans 15 amino acids. The CDR3 is CASSYDRSSTDTQYF. In DNA form, the CDR3 reads TGTGCCAGCAGTTATGACAGATCAAGCACAGATACGCAGTATTTT.

In its sample, this clonotype was seen a few times. The chain has TRBV4-1 and TRBJ2-1; 8 bases align to TRBD2. Trimming took 4 bases from V and 5 from J; bases not matched to a gene: 13. Germline V gene sequence: CDR1 MGHRA, CDR2 YSYEKL. The length of the CDR3 is 17 residues. The CDR3 DNA reads as TGCGCCAGCAGCCGAGATCTAGCGGGCATACTAAACAATGAGCAGTTCTTC. Amino acid sequence: CASSRDLAGILNNEQFF.

J is TRBJ2-2 and V is TRBV12-3 or TRBV12-4; 9 positions agree with TRBD1. The length of the CDR3 is 17 residues. V shed 6 bases, J shed 6 bases, and the junction held 14 bases outside the gene matches. The CDR3 protein is CASRVPGTGKKSGELFF. CDR3 DNA sequence: TGTGCCAGCAGAGTTCCCGGGACAGGGAAGAAATCCGGGGAGCTGTTTTTT.

The chain joins TRBV2 to TRBJ2-2; TRBD1 might be the D (5 bases). Deletions cut 7 bases from V and 5 bases from J, with 14 bases between. The CDR3 contains 14 residues. From germline, CDR1 is SNHLY and CDR2 FYNNEI. CDR3 coding DNA: TGTGCCAGCACCCCTCAGGGAATTACCGGGGAGCTGTTTTTT. As protein: CASTPQGITGELFF.

The chain uses TRBV28 and TRBJ2-7, with D possibly TRBD2 on 5 matching bases. CDR1 is MDHEN, CDR2 SYDVKM, per germline. The CDR3 is made up of 13 amino acids. V was cut by 2 bases and J by 6 bases, with 11 bases left in between. CDR3 loop: CASSLGGVPEQYF. CDR3 sequence (DNA): TGTGCCAGCAGTTTAGGAGGAGTCCCCGAGCAGTACTTC.

This clonotype was observed a few times. The junction departs from germline at one end; a sequencing error may be responsible. This chain links TRBV20-1 with TRBJ1-1, with 7 bases fitting TRBD1. The CDR3 is made up of 14 amino acids. Germline V gives CDR1 DFQATT, CDR2 SNEGSKA (reference sequence). CDR3 region: CSARTTGWDTEAFF. CDR3 in DNA: TGCAGTGCTAGAACGACAGGGTGGGACACTGAAGCGTTCTTT.

In this sample, this clonotype turned up a few times. The rearrangement links TRBV11-2 to TRBJ2-1, with 13 bases identical to TRBD2. V dropped 5 bases and J dropped 7; count of bases not matched to a gene: 8. This CDR3 is 16 amino acids long. The germline V gene encodes CDR1 SGHAT and CDR2 FQNNGV. The CDR3 DNA is TGTGCCAGCAGCATGCGACTAGCGGGGGGCGTTAATGAGCAGTTCTTC. It yields the protein CASSMRLAGGVNEQFF.

The chain combines TRBV5-6 with TRBJ2-3; D might be TRBD2 (6 bases). Germline-derived CDR1 and CDR2 are SGHDT and YYEEEE. This CDR3 comprises 15 residues. The ends were cut back, 2 bases at V and 2 bases at J, with 12 bases in the middle. The CDR3 sequence is CASSFREAFTDTQYF. The CDR3 DNA follows: TGTGCCAGCAGCTTCAGGGAGGCTTTCACAGATACGCAGTATTTT. The variable domain in full, completed from reference TRBV5-6 and TRBJ2-3, reads DAGVTQSPTHLIKTRGQQVTLRCSPKSGHDTVSWYQQALGQGPQFIFQYYEEEERQRGNFPDRFSGHQFPNYSSELNVNALLLGDSALYLCASSFREAFTDTQYFGPGTRLTVL.

This chain connects TRBV20-1 to TRBJ2-5; no definite D call. Trimming removed 1 base from V and 4 bases from J, with 10 bases in between. CDR1 DFQATT and CDR2 SNEGSKA come from the germline V gene (reference sequence). The CDR3 extends over 13 amino acids. For the CDR3, the DNA is TGCAGTGCTAGAGTGGGTAGCCGAGAGACCCAGTACTTC. Its protein product is CSARVGSRETQYF.